This T cell receptor (beta chain) originates from a study of sequential checkpoint blockade in melanoma. About the study: 85 to 95 pretreatment tumor DNA samples were TCRβ immunosequenced. After nivolumab or ipilimumab alone, some 20 patients had week-13 rebiopsies.

Repertoires were generated with immunoSEQ multiplex PCR, while TCRdb's copy carries only in-frame clones and drops some. The sample consists of some 22,000 clones, around 25% of them appearing once. General study points: In arm A, pretreatment tumor clonality was associated with response.

Treatment indicated: randomized to nivolumab then ipilimumab (arm A) or the reverse (arm B). DNA-damaging chemotherapy had not been given to any patient beforehand. A note on this clone: Its antigen is not identified.

The sequencing here drew on tumor tissue (inferred from file names), taken from a patient given nivolumab and ipilimumab in sequence. The clonotype comes from a human donor with melanoma.

CDR3 nucleotides: TGTGCCAGCACCCCAGACAGGGTGAACACTGAAGCTTTCTTT. It translates to CASTPDRVNTEAFF. The chain carries TRBV9 and TRBJ1-1; 7 positions match TRBD1. The CDR3 contains 14 residues. V shed 6 bases and J 0 bases; nucleotides not matched to a gene: 5. The germline V gene has CDR1 SGDLS and CDR2 YYNGEE.